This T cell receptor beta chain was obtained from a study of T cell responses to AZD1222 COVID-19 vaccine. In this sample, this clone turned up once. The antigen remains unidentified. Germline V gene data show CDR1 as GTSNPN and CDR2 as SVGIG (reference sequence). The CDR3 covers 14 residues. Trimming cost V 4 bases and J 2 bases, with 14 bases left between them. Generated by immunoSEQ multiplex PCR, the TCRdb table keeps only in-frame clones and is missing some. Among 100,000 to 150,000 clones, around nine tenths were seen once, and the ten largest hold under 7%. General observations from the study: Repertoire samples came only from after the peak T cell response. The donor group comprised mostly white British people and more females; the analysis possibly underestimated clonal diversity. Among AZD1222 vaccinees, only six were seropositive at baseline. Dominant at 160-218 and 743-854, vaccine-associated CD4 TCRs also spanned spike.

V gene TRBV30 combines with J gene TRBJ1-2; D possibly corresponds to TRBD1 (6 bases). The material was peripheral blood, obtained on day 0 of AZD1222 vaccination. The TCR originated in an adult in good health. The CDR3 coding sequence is TGTGCCTGGACCTTAGGGGGGCGGAACTATGGCTACACCTTC. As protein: CAWTLGGRNYGYTF. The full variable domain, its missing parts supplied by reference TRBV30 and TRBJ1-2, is SQTIHQWPATLVQPVGSPLSLECTVEGTSNPNLYWYRQAAGRGLQLLFYSVGIGQISSEVPQNLSASRPQDRQFILSSKKLLLSDSGFYLCAWTLGGRNYGYTFGSGTRLTVV.